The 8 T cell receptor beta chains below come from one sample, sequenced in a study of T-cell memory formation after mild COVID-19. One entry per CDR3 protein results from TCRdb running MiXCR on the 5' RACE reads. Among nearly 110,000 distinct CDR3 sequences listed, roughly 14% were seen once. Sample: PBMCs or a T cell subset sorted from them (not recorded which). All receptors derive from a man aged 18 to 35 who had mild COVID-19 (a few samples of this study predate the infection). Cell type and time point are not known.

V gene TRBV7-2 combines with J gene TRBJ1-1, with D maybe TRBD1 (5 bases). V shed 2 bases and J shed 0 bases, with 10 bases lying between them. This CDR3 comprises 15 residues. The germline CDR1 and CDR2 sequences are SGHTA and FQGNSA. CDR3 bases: TGTGCCAGCAGCTTAAGCGGGGGTCTGAACACTGAAGCTTTCTTT. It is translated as CASSLSGGLNTEAFF.

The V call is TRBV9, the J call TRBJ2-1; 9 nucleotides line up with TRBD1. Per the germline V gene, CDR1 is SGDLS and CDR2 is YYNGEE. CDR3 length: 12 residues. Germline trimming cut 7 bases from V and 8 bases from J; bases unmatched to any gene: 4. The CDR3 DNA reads TGTGCCAGCGCCCGGACAGGGGATGAGCAGTTCTTC. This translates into CASARTGDEQFF.

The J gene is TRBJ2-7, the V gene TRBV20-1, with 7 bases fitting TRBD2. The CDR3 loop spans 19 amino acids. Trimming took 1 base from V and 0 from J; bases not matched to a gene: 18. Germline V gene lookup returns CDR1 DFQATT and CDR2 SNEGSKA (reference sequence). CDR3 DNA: TGCAGTGCTAGAGGACTCAGAGCGGGGCCTTGGACCAGCTCCTACGAGCAGTACTTC. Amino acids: CSARGLRAGPWTSSYEQYF.

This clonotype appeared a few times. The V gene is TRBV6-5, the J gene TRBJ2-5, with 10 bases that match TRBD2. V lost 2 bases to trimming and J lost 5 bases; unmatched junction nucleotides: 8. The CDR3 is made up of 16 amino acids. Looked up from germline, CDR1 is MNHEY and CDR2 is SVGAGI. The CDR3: CASSYRVAGGEETQYF. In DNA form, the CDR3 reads TGTGCCAGCAGTTACAGAGTAGCGGGGGGTGAGGAGACCCAGTACTTC.

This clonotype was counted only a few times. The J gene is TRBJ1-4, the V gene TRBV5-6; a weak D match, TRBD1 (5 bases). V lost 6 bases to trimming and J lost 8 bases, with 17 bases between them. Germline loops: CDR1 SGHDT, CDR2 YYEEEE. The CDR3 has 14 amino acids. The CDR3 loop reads CASNLRDRGEKLFF. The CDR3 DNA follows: TGTGCCAGCAACCTACGAGATCGGGGCGAAAAACTGTTTTTT.

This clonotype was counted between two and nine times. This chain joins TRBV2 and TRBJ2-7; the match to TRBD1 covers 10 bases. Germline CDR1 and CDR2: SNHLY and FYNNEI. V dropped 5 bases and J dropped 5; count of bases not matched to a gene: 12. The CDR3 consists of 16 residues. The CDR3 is CASSPGPGQGSDEQYF. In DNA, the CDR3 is TGTGCCAGCAGTCCCGGTCCGGGACAGGGGAGTGACGAGCAGTACTTC.

CDR3 in amino acids: CASYTSYEQYV. Here the CDR3 DNA reads TGCGCCAGTTACACCTCCTACGAGCAGTACGTC. This chain links TRBV4-1 with TRBJ2-7; D gene ambiguous. The V gene's germline CDR1 is MGHRA and CDR2 YSYEKL. Trimming removed 9 bases from V and 0 bases from J, with 6 bases in between. The CDR3 covers 11 residues.

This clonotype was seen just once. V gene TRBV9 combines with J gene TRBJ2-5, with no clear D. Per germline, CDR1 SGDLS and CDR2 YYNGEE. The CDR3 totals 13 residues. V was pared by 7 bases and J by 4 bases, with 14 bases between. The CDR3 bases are TGTGCCAGCGGCTCAGGATTAGTAGAGACCCAGTACTTC. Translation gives CASGSGLVETQYF.